Sequencing of this TCR beta chain was carried out in a study of cytomegalovirus exposure and HLA in healthy donors. Regarding the study as a whole: In a later analysis, the majority of CMV-associated beta chains seemingly showed HLA restriction. Most TCR beta V segments were productive about 87% or about 30% of the time in an earlier analysis.

The study ran its PCR with 60 Vbeta and 13 Jbeta primers. TCRdb's copy holds only in-frame clones and misses some; the assay was immunoSEQ multiplex PCR. The sample has around 140,000 clones; 65% to 80% are singletons. This clone was seen only a few times. No antigen is known for it. Sequenced: PBMCs. The origin of this receptor is a man aged 30 to 39 in good health and CMV-seronegative.

CDR3 DNA: TGTGCCAGTACCTCCGGACGGGGGTTCAGGGCTTTCTTT. It translates to CASTSGRGFRAFF. V gene TRBV19 combines with J gene TRBJ1-1; a possible D gene is TRBD1 (5 bases). Trimming left V 7 bases short and J 11 bases short, with 20 bases between. Germline V gene lookup returns CDR1 LNHDA and CDR2 SQIVND (reference sequence). CDR3 length: 13 amino acids.